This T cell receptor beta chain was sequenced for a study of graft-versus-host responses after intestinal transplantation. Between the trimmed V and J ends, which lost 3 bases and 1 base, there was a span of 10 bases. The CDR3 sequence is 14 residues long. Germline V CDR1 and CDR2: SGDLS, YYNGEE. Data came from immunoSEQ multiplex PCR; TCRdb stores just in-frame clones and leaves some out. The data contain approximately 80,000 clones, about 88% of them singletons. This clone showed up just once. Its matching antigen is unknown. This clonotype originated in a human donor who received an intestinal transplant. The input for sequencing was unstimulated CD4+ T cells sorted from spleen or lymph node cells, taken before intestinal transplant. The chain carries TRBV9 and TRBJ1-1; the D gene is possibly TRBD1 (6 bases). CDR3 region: CASSEGVSNTEAFF. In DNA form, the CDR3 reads TGTGCCAGCAGCGAGGGGGTGTCGAACACTGAAGCTTTCTTT.